Listed below are T cell receptor beta chains from one sample, sequenced in a study of identical twins. TCRdb reprocessed the 5' RACE reads with MiXCR, giving one entry per CDR3 protein. The sample lists hundreds of thousands of distinct CDR3 sequences, less than 25% occurring once. These data were likewise used in another study, on T cells expressing NK-cell markers.

Material for sequencing was CD4+ T cells sorted from blood. These TCRs come from a woman between 18 and 29 years old in good health. CDR3s include the opening cysteine and the closing phenylalanine or tryptophan. A D gene is named only where the DNA matches it firmly. A row's size may be missing; if present it is once, few, many or a size class.

v_gene	d_gene	j_gene	abundance	CDR3aa	CDR3nt
TRBV9	TRBD2	TRBJ2-3	few	CASSAPGTSGRPDLDTQYF	TGTGCCAGCAGCGCACCCGGGACTAGCGGGAGACCCGACCTAGATACGCAGTATTTT
TRBV29-1	.	TRBJ1-5	many	CSVAGNSNQPQHF	TGCAGCGTTGCCGGAAATAGCAATCAGCCCCAGCATTTT
TRBV20-1	.	TRBJ2-5	.	CSAREEKIIETQYF	TGCAGTGCTAGAGAGGAGAAAATAATCGAGACCCAGTACTTC
TRBV15	.	TRBJ2-7	few	CATSSQEAYEQYF	TGTGCCACCAGCAGCCAGGAGGCCTACGAGCAGTACTTC
TRBV20-1	.	TRBJ2-7	once	CSARALGERSYEQYF	TGCAGTGCTAGAGCCCTTGGGGAACGATCCTACGAGCAGTACTTC
TRBV5-8	.	TRBJ2-1	few	CASSLGGIKSNEQFF	TGTGCCAGCAGCTTGGGGGGGATCAAAAGCAATGAGCAGTTCTTC
TRBV4-3	.	TRBJ2-3	.	CASSHRDTTDTQYF	TGCGCCAGCAGCCATCGCGACACCACAGATACGCAGTATTTT
TRBV29-1	.	TRBJ1-1	few	CTSGGTEAFF	TGCACCAGTGGAGGCACTGAAGCTTTCTTT
TRBV20-1	TRBD2	TRBJ2-3	.	CSARVSAGVGDTQYF	TGCAGTGCTCGGGTTTCAGCGGGAGTGGGAGATACGCAGTATTTT
TRBV6-2/TRBV6-3	.	TRBJ2-1	.	CASSGLGAGADEQFF	TGTGCCAGCAGCGGGCTGGGTGCGGGGGCCGATGAGCAGTTCTTC
TRBV5-1	.	TRBJ2-5	.	CASSPNPSETQYF	TGCGCCAGCAGCCCTAATCCCTCAGAGACCCAGTACTTC
TRBV10-3	.	TRBJ1-2	few	CAISESYRSNYGYTF	TGTGCCATCAGTGAGTCTTACAGATCTAACTATGGCTACACCTTC
TRBV5-1	TRBD1	TRBJ1-1	many	CASSLGDGTGVNF	TGCGCCAGCAGCTTGGGCGACGGGACAGGGGTGAACTTT
TRBV5-1	.	TRBJ2-3	.	CASAPFLASTDTQYF	TGCGCCAGCGCCCCGTTTCTGGCGAGCACAGATACGCAGTATTTT
TRBV7-9	TRBD2	TRBJ2-1	.	CASSLRLAGINEQFF	TGTGCCAGCAGCTTACGACTAGCGGGCATCAATGAGCAGTTCTTC
TRBV5-1	TRBD1	TRBJ2-5	.	CASSSQPQGAFQETQYF	TGCGCCAGCAGCTCTCAGCCGCAGGGGGCCTTCCAAGAGACCCAGTACTTC
TRBV6-1	.	TRBJ1-2	.	CASRSRTNSKSYTF	TGTGCCAGCCGAAGTCGCACCAACTCAAAAAGCTACACCTTC
TRBV5-1	TRBD2	TRBJ2-1	.	CASSATSGGFGEQFF	TGCGCCAGCAGCGCGACTAGCGGGGGCTTCGGGGAGCAGTTCTTC
TRBV10-2	.	TRBJ2-7	few	CASSELRTVIYEQYF	TGCGCCAGCAGTGAGCTAAGGACCGTTATTTACGAGCAGTACTTC
TRBV7-8	TRBD1	TRBJ1-3	.	CASSQDRGGNTIYF	TGTGCCAGCAGCCAGGACAGGGGGGGAAACACCATATATTTT
TRBV4-2	TRBD1	TRBJ1-1	many	CASSQEKISGTGGGGRSEAFF	TGTGCCAGCAGCCAAGAAAAAATATCCGGGACAGGGGGCGGTGGTCGCTCTGAAGCTTTCTTT
TRBV5-1	.	TRBJ2-5	.	CASSLDNLGRQETQYF	TGCGCCAGCAGCTTGGATAATCTGGGGAGGCAAGAGACCCAGTACTTC
TRBV9	TRBD1	TRBJ2-2	.	CASSPGQGKDGELFF	TGTGCCAGCAGCCCCGGACAGGGGAAGGACGGGGAGCTGTTTTTT
TRBV2	.	TRBJ2-2	.	CASIRLERTGELFF	TGTGCCAGCATCAGACTAGAGAGAACCGGGGAGCTGTTTTTT
TRBV12-3/TRBV12-4	.	TRBJ1-2	.	CASSSDAPYGYTF	TGTGCCAGCAGTTCGGACGCTCCTTATGGCTACACCTTC
TRBV9	.	TRBJ2-5	.	CASSVGSRAVEETQYF	TGTGCCAGCAGCGTAGGCAGCAGGGCGGTAGAAGAGACCCAGTACTTC
TRBV20-1	.	TRBJ2-3	.	CSARTTFTDTQYF	TGCAGTGCTAGGACTACGTTTACAGATACGCAGTATTTT
TRBV20-1	.	TRBJ2-3	few	CSATRRDTQYF	TGCAGTGCCACCCGAAGAGATACGCAGTATTTT
TRBV15	.	TRBJ1-5	.	CATSREFYQPQHF	TGTGCCACCAGCAGAGAGTTTTATCAGCCCCAGCATTTT
TRBV3-1	TRBD2	TRBJ2-3	.	CASSQDPGTSVTDTQYF	TGTGCCAGCAGCCAAGACCCAGGGACTAGCGTGACAGATACGCAGTATTTT
TRBV7-9	.	TRBJ1-1	.	CASSPRRPGGAFF	TGTGCCAGCAGCCCCAGAAGGCCGGGCGGGGCTTTCTTT
TRBV12-3/TRBV12-4	.	TRBJ2-7	.	CASSLWGTQYF	TGTGCCAGCAGTTTATGGGGTACCCAGTACTTC
TRBV7-2	.	TRBJ1-5	many	CASSLPGLQPQHF	TGTGCCAGCAGCTTACCAGGGCTTCAGCCCCAGCATTTT
TRBV20-1	TRBD2	TRBJ2-1	.	CSARATSGPNYNEQFF	TGCAGTGCTAGAGCGACTAGCGGTCCGAACTACAATGAGCAGTTCTTC